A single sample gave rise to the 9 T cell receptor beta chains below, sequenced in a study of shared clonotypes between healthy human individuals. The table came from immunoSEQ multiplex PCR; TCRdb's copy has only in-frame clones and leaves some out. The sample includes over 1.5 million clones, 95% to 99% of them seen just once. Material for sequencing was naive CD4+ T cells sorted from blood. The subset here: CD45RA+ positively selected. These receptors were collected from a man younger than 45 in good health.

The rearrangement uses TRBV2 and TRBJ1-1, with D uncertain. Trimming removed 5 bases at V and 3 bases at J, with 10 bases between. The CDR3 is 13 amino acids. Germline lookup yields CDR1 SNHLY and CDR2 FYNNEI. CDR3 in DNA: TGTGCCAGCAGTTACCGACGGGACACTGAAGCTTTCTTT. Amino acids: CASSYRRDTEAFF.

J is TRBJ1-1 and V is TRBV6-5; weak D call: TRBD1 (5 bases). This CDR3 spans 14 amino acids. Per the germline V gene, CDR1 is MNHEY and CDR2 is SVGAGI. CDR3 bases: TGTGCTACCCACCGGGGGGGGGTGCTCACTGAAGCTTTCTTT. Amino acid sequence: CATHRGGVLTEAFF.

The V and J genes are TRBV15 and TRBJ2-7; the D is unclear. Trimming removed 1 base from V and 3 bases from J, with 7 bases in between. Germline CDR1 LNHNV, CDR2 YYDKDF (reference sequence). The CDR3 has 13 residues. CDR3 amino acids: CATSRGRSYEQYF. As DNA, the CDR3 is TGTGCCACCAGCAGAGGCAGGAGCTACGAGCAGTACTTC.

The CDR3 is CASSYSGRVATEAFF. The CDR3 region has the DNA TGTGCCAGCAGTTACTCTGGCAGGGTAGCGACTGAAGCTTTCTTT. The rearrangement joins TRBV6-5 to TRBJ1-1; a weak D match, TRBD1 (5 bases). CDR1 and CDR2 (germline): MNHEY, SVGAGI. Trimming took off 0 bases at V and 5 bases at J, with 13 bases between the two ends. The CDR3 length is 15 residues.

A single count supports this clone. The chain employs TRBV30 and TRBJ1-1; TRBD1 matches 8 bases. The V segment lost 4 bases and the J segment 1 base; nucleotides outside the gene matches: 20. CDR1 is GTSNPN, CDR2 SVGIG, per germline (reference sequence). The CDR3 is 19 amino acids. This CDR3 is CAWKPPDRESFWKNTEAFF. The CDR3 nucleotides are TGTGCCTGGAAGCCCCCGGACAGGGAGTCTTTTTGGAAGAACACTGAAGCTTTCTTT.

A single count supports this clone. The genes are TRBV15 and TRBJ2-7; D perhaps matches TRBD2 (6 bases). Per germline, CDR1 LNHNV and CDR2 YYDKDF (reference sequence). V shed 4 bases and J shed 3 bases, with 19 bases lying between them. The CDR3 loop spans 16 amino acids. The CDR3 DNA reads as TGTGCCACCAGCAAGTTATATAGCGGAAAACACTACGAGCAGTACTTC. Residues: CATSKLYSGKHYEQYF.

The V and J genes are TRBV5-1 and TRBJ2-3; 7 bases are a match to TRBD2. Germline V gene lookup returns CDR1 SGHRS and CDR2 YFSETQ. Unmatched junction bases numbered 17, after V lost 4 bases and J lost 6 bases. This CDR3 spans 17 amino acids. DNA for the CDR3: TGCGCCAGCAGCCAAGGGAGACTAGCAAGCTGGGCGGATACGCAGTATTTT. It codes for CASSQGRLASWADTQYF.

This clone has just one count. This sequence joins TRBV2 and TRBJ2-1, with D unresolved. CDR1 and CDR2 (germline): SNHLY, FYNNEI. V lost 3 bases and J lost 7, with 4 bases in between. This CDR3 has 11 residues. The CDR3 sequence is CASSEQNEQFF. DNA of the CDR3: TGTGCCAGCAGTGAGCAAAATGAGCAGTTCTTC. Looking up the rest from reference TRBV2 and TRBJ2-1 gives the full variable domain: EPEVTQTPSHQVTQMGQEVILRCVPISNHLYFYWYRQILGQKVEFLVSFYNNEISEKSEIFDDQFSVERPDGSNFTLKIRSTKLEDSAMYFCASSEQNEQFFGPGTRLTVL.

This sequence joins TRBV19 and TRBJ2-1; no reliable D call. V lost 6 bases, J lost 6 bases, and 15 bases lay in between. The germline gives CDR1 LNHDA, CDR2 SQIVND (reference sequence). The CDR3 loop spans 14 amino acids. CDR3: CASRISHMANEQFF. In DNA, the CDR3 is TGTGCCAGTAGAATTTCACATATGGCCAATGAGCAGTTCTTC.